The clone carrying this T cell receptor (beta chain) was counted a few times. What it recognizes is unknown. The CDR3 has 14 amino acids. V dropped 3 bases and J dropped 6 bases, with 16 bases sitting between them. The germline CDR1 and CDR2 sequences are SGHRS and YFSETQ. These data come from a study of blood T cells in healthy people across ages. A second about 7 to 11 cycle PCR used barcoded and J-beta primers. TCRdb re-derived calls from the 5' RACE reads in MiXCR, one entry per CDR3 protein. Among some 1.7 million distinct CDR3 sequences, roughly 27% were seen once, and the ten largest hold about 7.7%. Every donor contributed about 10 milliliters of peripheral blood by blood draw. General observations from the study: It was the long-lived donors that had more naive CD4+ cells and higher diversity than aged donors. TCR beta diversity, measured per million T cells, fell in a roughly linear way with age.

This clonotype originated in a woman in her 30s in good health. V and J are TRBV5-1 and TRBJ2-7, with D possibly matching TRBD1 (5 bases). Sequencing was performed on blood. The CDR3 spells CASSWVPSRGEQYF. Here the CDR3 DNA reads TGCGCCAGCAGCTGGGTCCCATCTAGGGGCGAGCAGTACTTC.